This TCR beta chain was captured in a study of cytomegalovirus exposure and HLA in healthy donors. Study-wide results and limits: Productive status was seen about 87% or about 30% of the time for most TCR beta V segments in an earlier analysis.

Comments on this clone: Its antigen is not known.

Primers included in the PCR were 60 Vbeta and 13 Jbeta primers. The table came from immunoSEQ multiplex PCR; TCRdb's copy has only in-frame clones and leaves some out. This sample contains roughly 40,000 clones. In germline, CDR1 is SGHRS, CDR2 YFSETQ. The CDR3 has 15 residues. After removal of 1 base from V and 6 bases from J, the junction contained 6 bases not matched to a gene. J is TRBJ2-7 and V is TRBV5-1; TRBD2 matches 11 bases. This clonotype was obtained from a young man in good health and CMV-seronegative. Sequencing was carried out using PBMCs. CDR3 residues: CASSLPTSGKTEQYF. The CDR3 DNA sequence: TGCGCCAGCAGCTTGCCGACTAGCGGGAAGACCGAGCAGTACTTC.